This T cell receptor (beta chain) was documented in a study of graft-versus-host responses after intestinal transplantation. CDR1 SGHVS and CDR2 FNYEAQ come from the germline V gene. The CDR3 is made up of 16 amino acids. The V and J ends lost 4 bases and 2 bases, in that order; junction bases with no gene match: 4. Produced via immunoSEQ multiplex PCR; TCRdb's table is partial and in-frame only. The data contain 77,000 or so clones, 80% to 95% of them singletons. This TCR derives from a human patient who received an intestinal transplant, so some T cells may come from the graft donor. The rearrangement uses TRBV7-6 and TRBJ2-1, with 11 bases matching TRBD2. The material was PBMCs, obtained 98 days after intestinal transplantation. CDR3 sequence reads: CASSSVAGGPYNEQFF. In DNA, the CDR3 is TGTGCCAGCAGCTCCGTAGCGGGGGGGCCCTACAATGAGCAGTTCTTC.